The 32 T cell receptor beta chains in this list originate from one sample, sequenced in a study of T cell responses to AZD1222 COVID-19 vaccine. TCRdb's copy holds only in-frame clones and misses some; the assay was immunoSEQ multiplex PCR. The table records 95,000 or so clones, roughly 91% of them present only once. The sample in question was peripheral blood, obtained on day 0 of MenACWY control vaccination. The receptors stem from an adult in good health.

This sequence joins TRBV6-9 and TRBJ1-3, with D perhaps matching TRBD1 (5 bases). The germline gives CDR1 MNHGY, CDR2 SVAAGI. V was trimmed by 4 bases and J by 0 bases, leaving 10 bases between them. This CDR3 spans 15 amino acids. CDR3 sequence: CASSSGEGSGNTIYF. CDR3 nucleotide sequence: TGTGCCAGCAGTTCGGGGGAAGGCTCTGGAAACACCATATATTTT.

This chain's CDR3 is CASSPEAGFSRGNTIYF. CDR3 nucleotides: TGCGCCAGCAGCCCTGAGGCAGGCTTCTCTCGTGGAAACACCATATATTTT. The V gene is TRBV4-3, the J gene TRBJ1-3; D remains unclear. Looked up from germline, CDR1 is LGHNA and CDR2 is YSLEER. CDR3 length equals 17 residues. Deletions cut 4 bases from V and 3 bases from J, with 19 bases between.

V usage is TRBV5-1 and J usage is TRBJ2-2; D is unclear. Germline V lookup: CDR1 SGHRS, CDR2 YFSETQ. Trimming took off 0 bases at V and 6 bases at J, with 15 bases between the two ends. The CDR3 spans 16 residues. CDR3 in DNA: TGCGCCAGCAGCTTGGAGGGTTACCCCGTCGCCGGGGAGCTGTTTTTT. Amino acids: CASSLEGYPVAGELFF.

This rearrangement joins TRBV5-4 to TRBJ2-7, with 8 bases fitting TRBD1. The germline gives CDR1 SGHNT, CDR2 YYREEE (reference sequence). The CDR3 consists of 15 residues. With 1 base clipped from V and 3 bases from J, the junction kept 6 bases outside the gene matches. CDR3 coding DNA: TGTGCCAGCAGCTTGTATGGACAGGGTCACTACGAGCAGTACTTC. This sequence encodes CASSLYGQGHYEQYF.

The chain joins TRBV3-1 (or the pseudogene TRBV3-2) to TRBJ2-7; D is undetermined. Germline CDR1 and CDR2: LGHDT and YNNKEL (reference sequence). V was shortened by 1 base and J by 2 bases, with 6 bases between the two germline ends. This CDR3 spans 13 amino acids. CDR3 sequence: CASSQAAPYEQYF. DNA of the CDR3: TGTGCCAGCAGCCAAGCGGCCCCCTACGAGCAGTACTTC.

This chain uses TRBV2 with TRBJ2-3, with unresolved D. V was shortened by 4 bases and J by 5 bases, with 13 bases between the two germline ends. The CDR3 consists of 14 residues. Germline V gene lookup returns CDR1 SNHLY and CDR2 FYNNEI. Written as DNA, the CDR3 is TGTGCCAGCAGTGTCGAGTCCGCGATAGATACGCAGTATTTT. Translation gives CASSVESAIDTQYF.

This chain connects TRBV28 to TRBJ2-7; 7 bases map to TRBD1. The V gene's germline CDR1 is MDHEN and CDR2 SYDVKM. The CDR3 is made up of 12 amino acids. Germline trimming cut 6 bases from V and 7 bases from J; bases unmatched to any gene: 6. CDR3 amino acids: CASRRGQREQYF. The CDR3 DNA reads TGTGCCAGCAGGAGGGGGCAAAGAGAGCAGTACTTC.

This sequence joins TRBV6-5 and TRBJ1-2; D remains ambiguous. The V and J ends lost 6 bases and 2 bases respectively, with 4 bases between them. CDR1 and CDR2 from the germline V gene are MNHEY and SVGAGI. The CDR3 has 11 residues. CDR3 sequence: CASRNNYGYTF. In nucleotides, the CDR3 is TGTGCCAGCAGGAACAACTATGGCTACACCTTC.

The CDR3 spells CASSLWGTEAFF. As DNA, the CDR3 is TGTGCCAGCAGCCTCTGGGGGACTGAAGCTTTCTTT. The chain joins TRBV11-2 to TRBJ1-1; tentatively, D is TRBD1 (5 bases). Germline V lookup: CDR1 SGHAT, CDR2 FQNNGV. Trimming left V 5 bases short and J 5 bases short, with 9 bases between. The CDR3 consists of 12 residues.

This chain joins TRBV19 and TRBJ2-1; 7 positions match TRBD1. V gave up 4 bases and J gave up 3 bases; unmatched junction bases: 12. Germline-derived CDR1 and CDR2 are LNHDA and SQIVND (reference sequence). The CDR3 loop spans 17 amino acids. Here the CDR3 reads CASSTQTSWTGYNEQFF. The CDR3 DNA sequence: TGTGCCAGTAGTACGCAAACGTCCTGGACAGGCTACAATGAGCAGTTCTTC.

This CDR3 reads CASSLGTDSHGAYNEQFF. CDR3 DNA sequence: TGCGCCAGCAGCTTGGGGACAGACTCTCATGGGGCCTACAATGAGCAGTTCTTC. The chain recombines TRBV5-1 with TRBJ2-1; TRBD1 is a possible D gene (6 bases). The CDR3 has 18 amino acids. Trimming stripped 0 bases from V and 2 bases from J, with 18 bases between. The germline CDR1 and CDR2 sequences are SGHRS and YFSETQ.

This chain connects TRBV9 to TRBJ1-6; 10 bases map to TRBD1. The CDR3 sequence is 14 residues long. Germline V gives CDR1 SGDLS, CDR2 YYNGEE. J was trimmed by 8 bases and V by 2 bases; bases with no gene match: 1. The CDR3 bases are TGTGCCAGCAGCGTTGGGACAGGGGATTCACCCCTCCACTTT. It encodes CASSVGTGDSPLHF. Variable domain in full (rest from reference TRBV9 and TRBJ1-6): DSGVTQTPKHLITATGQRVTLRCSPRSGDLSVYWYQQSLDQGLQFLIQYYNGEERAKGNILERFSAQQFPDLHSELNLSSLELGDSALYFCASSVGTGDSPLHFGNGTRLTVT.

This chain connects TRBV5-4 to TRBJ1-4; D unclear. The CDR3 is 15 amino acids. Germline-derived CDR1 and CDR2 are SGHNT and YYREEE (reference sequence). The ends were cut back, 5 bases at V and 0 bases at J, with 11 bases in the middle. The CDR3 loop reads CASSFTGATNEKLFF. The CDR3 DNA is TGTGCCAGCAGTTTTACGGGAGCAACTAATGAAAAACTGTTTTTT.

Here the CDR3 DNA reads TGTGCCAGCAGCTTGGCGAGACAGGCACGGGAGACCCAGTACTTC. Translated, it gives CASSLARQARETQYF. The J gene is TRBJ2-5, the V gene TRBV7-8, with D tentatively TRBD1 (6 bases). Germline V gives CDR1 SGHVS, CDR2 FQNEAQ. The CDR3 extends over 15 amino acids. Trimming left V 3 bases short and J 5 bases short, with 16 bases between.

The rearrangement joins TRBV4-1 to TRBJ1-1; tentative D call: TRBD1 (6 bases). V shed 8 bases and J shed 5 bases, with 18 bases lying between them. In germline, CDR1 is MGHRA, CDR2 YSYEKL. CDR3 size: 14 residues. The CDR3 DNA is TGCGCCAGCCGTAACAGGGCCGGGGGAACTGAAGCTTTCTTT. This codes for CASRNRAGGTEAFF.

V gene TRBV7-8 combines with J gene TRBJ2-3, with D perhaps matching TRBD2 (5 bases). The germline gives CDR1 SGHVS, CDR2 FQNEAQ. The CDR3 has 14 residues. V gave up 1 base and J gave up 1 base, with 6 bases separating them. The CDR3 loop reads CASSLGSGTDTQYF. DNA of the CDR3: TGTGCCAGCAGCTTAGGTAGCGGCACAGATACGCAGTATTTT. Based on the CDR3 plus reference TRBV7-8 and TRBJ2-3, the full variable domain is GAGVSQSPRYKVAKRGQDVALRCDPISGHVSLFWYQQALGQGPEFLTYFQNEAQLDKSGLPSDRFFAERPEGSVSTLKIQRTQQEDSAVYLCASSLGSGTDTQYFGPGTRLTVL.

This clone came up a few times. The rearrangement joins TRBV5-1 to TRBJ1-1; no clear D gene. This CDR3 has 15 residues. Germline CDR1 is SGHRS and CDR2 is YFSETQ. With 0 bases removed from V and 4 bases from J, the gap between germline ends came to 13 bases. The DNA of the CDR3 is TGCGCCAGCAGCTTGGCTTTGGACCCGACCACTGAAGCTTTCTTT. It specifies CASSLALDPTTEAFF.

The chain joins TRBV6-2 or TRBV6-3 to TRBJ1-3; D not resolved. The CDR3 spans 15 residues. The germline V gene has CDR1 MNHEY and CDR2 SVGEGT. V lost 6 bases to trimming and J lost 2 bases, with 14 bases between them. CDR3 DNA: TGTGCCAGCAGCCCTCGGGCGGCAGCTGGAAACACCATATATTTT. Amino acids: CASSPRAAAGNTIYF.

J is TRBJ2-7 and V is TRBV3-1 (or the pseudogene TRBV3-2); 9 nucleotides align to TRBD2. CDR1 is LGHDT and CDR2 is YNNKEL in the germline V gene (reference sequence). This CDR3 comprises 15 residues. With 4 bases clipped from V and 6 bases from J, the junction kept 10 bases outside the gene matches. CDR3 amino acids: CASSRLSARGGEQYF. DNA of the CDR3: TGTGCCAGCAGCCGTCTATCTGCGCGGGGGGGCGAGCAGTACTTC.

The CDR3 nucleotides are TGTGCCAGCGCCACAGATTCCCCCCTTGGCTACACCTTC. Its protein product is CASATDSPLGYTF. The chain joins TRBV12-3 or TRBV12-4 to TRBJ1-2; no clear D gene. The CDR3 covers 13 residues. V was pared by 8 bases and J by 7 bases, with 17 bases between.

The rearrangement links TRBV4-3 to TRBJ2-1; D call uncertain. Trimming cost V 1 base and J 6 bases, with 7 bases left between them. The length of the CDR3 is 13 residues. Germline assignment: CDR1 LGHNA and CDR2 YSLEER. In nucleotides, the CDR3 is TGCGCCAGCAGCCAAGGAGTGGGCAATGAGCAGTTCTTC. It encodes CASSQGVGNEQFF.

This clone was detected only once. The chain couples TRBV11-3 to TRBJ2-3; 9 bases match TRBD2. The germline V gene encodes CDR1 SGHNT and CDR2 YENEEA. CDR3 length: 17 residues. V shed 3 bases and J 1 base; nucleotides not matched to a gene: 8. The CDR3 protein is CASSFPASGVRTDTQYF. In DNA, the CDR3 is TGTGCCAGCAGCTTCCCTGCTAGCGGGGTACGCACAGATACGCAGTATTTT.

The rearrangement uses TRBV20-1 and TRBJ2-1; no clear D gene. The CDR3 consists of 16 residues. Germline lookup yields CDR1 DFQATT and CDR2 SNEGSKA (reference sequence). The V end lost 3 bases, the J end lost 0 bases, and 15 bases lay between the germline ends. The CDR3 DNA is TGCAGTGCTAGTCGGAGTACTTTCAGCTCCTACAATGAGCAGTTCTTC. Translated: CSASRSTFSSYNEQFF.

The V and J genes are TRBV4-2 and TRBJ1-6; 10 bases match TRBD1. The CDR3 runs to 16 residues. Germline CDR1 is LGHNA and CDR2 is YNFKEQ. Germline trimming cut 6 bases from V and 2 bases from J; bases unmatched to any gene: 4. CDR3 in amino acids: CASRGQGMTYNSPLHF. In DNA, the CDR3 is TGTGCCAGCAGGGGACAGGGGATGACCTATAATTCACCCCTCCACTTT.

The CDR3 protein is CATREIHSGNTIYF. DNA for the CDR3: TGTGCCACCAGGGAGATACACTCTGGAAACACCATATATTTT. This chain links TRBV24-1 with TRBJ1-3; D is unresolved. Trimming removed 7 bases from V and 0 bases from J, with 9 bases in between. The germline gives CDR1 KGHDR, CDR2 SFDVKD. The CDR3 spans 14 residues.

J is TRBJ2-1 and V is TRBV21-1; the listed D gene, TRBD2, was not tested against the DNA. TRBV21-1 is a documented pseudogene. This CDR3 is built from 17 residues. CDR3 residues: CASSKANPAGGPYEQFF. As DNA, the CDR3 is TGTGCCAGCAGCAAAGCGAATCCAGCGGGGGGGCCTTATGAGCAGTTCTTC.

The genes are TRBV6-5 and TRBJ2-7; 9 nucleotides line up with TRBD1. With V trimmed by 11 bases and J by 0 bases, 11 bases remained unmatched. CDR1 and CDR2 (germline): MNHEY, SVGAGI. The CDR3 runs to 15 residues. CDR3 amino acids: CACKLGTGSSYEQYF. CDR3 sequence (DNA): TGTGCCTGCAAGTTAGGGACAGGGTCCTCCTACGAGCAGTACTTC.

In nucleotides, the CDR3 is TGTGCCGCGCTAGGCATCGGTGACACTGAAGCTTTCTTT. Its translation is CAALGIGDTEAFF. The V call is TRBV3-1 (or the pseudogene TRBV3-2), the J call TRBJ1-1, with D hard to call. Trimming took off 11 bases at V and 3 bases at J, with 16 bases between the two ends. The CDR3 sequence is 13 residues long. Germline lookup yields CDR1 LGHDT and CDR2 YNNKEL (reference sequence).

The chain carries TRBV27 and TRBJ1-2; no clear D. Trimming left V 6 bases short and J 7 bases short, with 24 bases between. The CDR3 covers 16 residues. CDR1 and CDR2 (germline): MNHEY, SMNVEV (reference sequence). The CDR3, as DNA: TGTGCCAGCAGGACTATATTTGGGATTAGAGATACTGGCTACACCTTC. Its translation is CASRTIFGIRDTGYTF.

The rearrangement joins TRBV19 to TRBJ2-3; D possibly corresponds to TRBD1 (7 bases). Germline V CDR1 and CDR2: LNHDA, SQIVND (reference sequence). The CDR3 runs to 15 residues. Trimming left V 5 bases short and J 0 bases short, with 12 bases between. The CDR3 spells CASSAGGFSTDTQYF. As DNA, the CDR3 is TGTGCCAGTAGTGCAGGGGGGTTCAGCACAGATACGCAGTATTTT.

This chain uses TRBV3-1 (or the pseudogene TRBV3-2) with TRBJ2-1, with 10 bases lining up with TRBD2. Germline V gene sequence: CDR1 LGHDT, CDR2 YNNKEL (reference sequence). The CDR3 runs 17 residues. V lost 0 bases to trimming and J lost 6 bases; unmatched junction nucleotides: 8. The CDR3 region is CASSQEALASGGNEQFF. The CDR3 DNA reads TGTGCCAGCAGCCAAGAAGCATTGGCTAGCGGGGGCAATGAGCAGTTCTTC.

The chain is built from TRBV30 and TRBJ2-1; D call uncertain. This CDR3 has 11 amino acids. The germline gives CDR1 GTSNPN, CDR2 SVGIG (reference sequence). V gave up 0 bases and J gave up 12 bases, with 9 bases separating them. CDR3 sequence (DNA): TGTGCCTGGAGTGTCCCTAGTGGGCAGTTCTTC. Translation gives CAWSVPSGQFF. Supplemented by reference TRBV30 and TRBJ2-1, the full variable domain reads SQTIHQWPATLVQPVGSPLSLECTVEGTSNPNLYWYRQAAGRGLQLLFYSVGIGQISSEVPQNLSASRPQDRQFILSSKKLLLSDSGFYLCAWSVPSGQFFGPGTRLTVL.